This T cell receptor (beta chain) was observed in a study of identical twins (dated by TCRdb to the mid-2010s). Turning to the overall study: TCR alpha and beta repertoires from monozygotic twins, unrelated adults of various ages and cord blood were deep-sequenced to test whether fetal clonotypes persist. To rule out contamination, the twin experiments were replicated at different times with different library preparation protocols. The investigation overall reported the following: The excess sharing between twins in beta out-of-frame sequences was weaker because fewer shared sequences reduced the signal-to-noise ratio. Compared with coincidental sharing between unrelated individuals, an excess of low generation-probability sequences was observed among out-of-frame TCR alpha sequences shared between twins. Fewer insertions were carried by abundant cord blood beta clonotypes, a similar but weaker trend appeared in young adult naive repertoires, and no such trend appeared in memory repertoires. Because the same donors could not be followed over many years, the conclusions depended on cross-sectional statistical analysis. Invariant T cells such as MAIT and iNKT could partly confound zero-insertion analyses, although diverse VJ usage argued against such confounding for most clonotypes. Recombination models systematically underestimated out-of-frame TCR alpha sharing in monozygotic twins but agreed with sharing between unrelated individuals.

This clonotype was counted only a few times. The antigen it binds to is not known. Within one base of it there is no much larger clone, and no base qualities were kept. Its CDR3 holds 15 amino acids, cysteine through phenylalanine. The DNA shown is the 45-base CDR3, in frame from base 1. The germline V gene encodes CDR1 MNHEY and CDR2 SVGEGT. V is reduced by 8 bases and J by 4 bases, leaving a spacing of 21 bases between them. The library was obtained by 5' RACE. Sequencing took place on an Illumina HiSeq 2000. Template switching added a universal primer binding site, and the final cDNA carried a unique molecular identifier that allowed TCR cDNA molecules to be counted accurately. Specific primers in the conserved constant-segment region were used to synthesize first-strand cDNA for the TCR alpha and beta chains. To control for contamination, every cDNA library was double barcoded, receiving both a SMART-Mk sample barcode and Illumina barcodes. Two successive PCR steps introduced TruSeq adapter sequences along with Illumina sample barcodes. The TCR alpha and beta cDNA libraries were sequenced on the Illumina HiSeq platform using custom primers. The original methods were these. Raw reads were processed with MiGEC to extract unique molecular identifiers, and MiXCR was used to determine CDR3 positions. For each individual, recombination models were inferred using an EM algorithm with the repgenHMM and IGoR tools. The analysis of shared clonotypes was done with the tcR package in R, with sharing normalized by the product of cloneset sizes. To study raw recombination free of thymic and clonal selection effects, out-of-frame nonproductive sequences were analyzed. TCRdb reworked the public reads: Q25 trimming with fastp, MiXCR clone assembly, productive beta chains retained. Rows matching on CDR3 protein sequence are summarized as one entry with the most common DNA and genes. TCRdb, not the authors, supplied the V and J calls. Across this sample there are 250,000 to 300,000 distinct CDR3 sequences, with about 9% seen only once. Together, the top ten hold less than 4% of the sample.

Every donor was a healthy Caucasian. The twin cohort comprised three pairs of female monozygotic twins, all aged roughly 18 to 30 years. CD4+ and CD8+ T cell populations were isolated with positive isolation kits from Invitrogen. This same sample was also taken into another study, of yellow fever vaccine responses in identical twins. Taken from the second paper: According to the authors, in identical twins the way T cells responded to vaccination appeared partly convergent and partly personalized. Focusing on identical twins, the study followed the T cell clones that responded to the vaccine, and did so with precision.

The chain links TRBV6-2 or TRBV6-3 with TRBJ2-7; perhaps TRBD2 is the D gene, with 7 bases matching. The sequence was obtained from a woman in her late teens or twenties in good health. What was sequenced was CD8+ T cells sorted from blood. Here is the DNA: TGTGCCAGCGGCGGGAGCCCGACAGGACCTTACGAGCAGTACTTC. Its protein reads: CASGGSPTGPYEQYF.